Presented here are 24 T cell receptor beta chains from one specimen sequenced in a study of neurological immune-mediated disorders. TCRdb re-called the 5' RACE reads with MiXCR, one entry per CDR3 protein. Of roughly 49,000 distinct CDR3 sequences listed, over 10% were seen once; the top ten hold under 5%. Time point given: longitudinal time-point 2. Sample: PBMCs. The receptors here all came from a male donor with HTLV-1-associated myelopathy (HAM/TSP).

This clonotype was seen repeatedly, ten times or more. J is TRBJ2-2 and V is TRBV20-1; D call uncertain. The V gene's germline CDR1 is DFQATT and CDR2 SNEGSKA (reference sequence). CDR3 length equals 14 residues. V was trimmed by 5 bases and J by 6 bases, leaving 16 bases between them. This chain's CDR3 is CSAWRLGRAGELFF. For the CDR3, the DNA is TGCAGTGCTTGGAGACTGGGAAGGGCCGGGGAGCTGTTTTTT.

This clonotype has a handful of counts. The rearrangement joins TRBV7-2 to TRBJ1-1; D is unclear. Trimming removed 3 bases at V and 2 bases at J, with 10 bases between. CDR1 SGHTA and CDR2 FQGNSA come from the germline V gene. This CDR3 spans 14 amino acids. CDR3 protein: CASSFDSGNTEAFF. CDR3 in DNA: TGTGCCAGCAGCTTCGATTCCGGAAACACTGAAGCTTTCTTT.

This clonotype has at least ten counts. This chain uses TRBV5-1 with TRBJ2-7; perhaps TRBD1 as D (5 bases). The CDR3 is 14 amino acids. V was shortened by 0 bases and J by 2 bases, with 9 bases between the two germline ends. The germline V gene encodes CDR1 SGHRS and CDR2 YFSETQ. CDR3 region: CASSLEQETYEQYF. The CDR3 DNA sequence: TGCGCCAGCAGCTTGGAACAGGAAACCTACGAGCAGTACTTC.

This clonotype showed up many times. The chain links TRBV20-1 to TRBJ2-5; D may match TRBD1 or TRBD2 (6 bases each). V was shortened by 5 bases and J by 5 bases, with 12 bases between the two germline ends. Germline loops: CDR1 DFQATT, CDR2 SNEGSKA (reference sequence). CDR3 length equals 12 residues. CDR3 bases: TGCAGTGCTGTCGGGGGCCTGGAGACCCAGTACTTC. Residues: CSAVGGLETQYF.

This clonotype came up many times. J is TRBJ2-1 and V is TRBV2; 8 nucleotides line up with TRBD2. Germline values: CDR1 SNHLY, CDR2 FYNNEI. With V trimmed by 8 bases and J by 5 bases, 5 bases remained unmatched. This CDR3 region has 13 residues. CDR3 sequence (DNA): TGTGCCAGCGTGCCGGGGGGGGACAATGAGCAGTTCTTC. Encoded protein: CASVPGGDNEQFF.

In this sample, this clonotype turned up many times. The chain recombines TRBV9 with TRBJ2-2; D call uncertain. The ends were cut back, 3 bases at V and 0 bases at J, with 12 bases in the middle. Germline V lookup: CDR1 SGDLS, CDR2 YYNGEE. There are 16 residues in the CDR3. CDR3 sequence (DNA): TGTGCCAGCAGCGACTCTAAGGAGTCGAACACCGGGGAGCTGTTTTTT. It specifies CASSDSKESNTGELFF.

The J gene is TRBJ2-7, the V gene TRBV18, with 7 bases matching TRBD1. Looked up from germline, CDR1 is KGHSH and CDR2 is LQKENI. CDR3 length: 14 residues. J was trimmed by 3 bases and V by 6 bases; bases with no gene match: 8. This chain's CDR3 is CASSPRGQLYEQYF. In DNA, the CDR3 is TGTGCCAGCTCCCCTAGGGGGCAACTCTACGAGCAGTACTTC. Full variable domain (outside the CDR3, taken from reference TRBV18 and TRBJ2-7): NAGVMQNPRHLVRRRGQEARLRCSPMKGHSHVYWYRQLPEEGLKFMVYLQKENIIDESGMPKERFSAEFPKEGPSILRIQQVVRGDSAAYFCASSPRGQLYEQYFGPGTRLTVT.

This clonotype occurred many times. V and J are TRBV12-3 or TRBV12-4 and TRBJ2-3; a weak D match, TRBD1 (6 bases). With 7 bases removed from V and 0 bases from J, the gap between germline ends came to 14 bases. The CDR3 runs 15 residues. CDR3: CASTPTGASTDTQYF. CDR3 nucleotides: TGTGCCAGCACTCCGACAGGTGCTAGCACAGATACGCAGTATTTT.

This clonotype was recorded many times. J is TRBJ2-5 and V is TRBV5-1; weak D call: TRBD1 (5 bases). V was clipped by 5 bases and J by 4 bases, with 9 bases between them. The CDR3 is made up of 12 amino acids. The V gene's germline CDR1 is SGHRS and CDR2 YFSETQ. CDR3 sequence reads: CASRGELETQYF. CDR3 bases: TGCGCCAGCAGAGGGGAATTAGAGACCCAGTACTTC.

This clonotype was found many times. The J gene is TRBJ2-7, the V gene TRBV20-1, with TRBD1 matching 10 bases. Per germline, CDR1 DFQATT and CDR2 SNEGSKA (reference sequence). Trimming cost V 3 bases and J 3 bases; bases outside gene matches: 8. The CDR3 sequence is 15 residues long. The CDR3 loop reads CSASPRTGGGYEQYF. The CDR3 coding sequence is TGCAGTGCTAGCCCTAGGACAGGGGGAGGCTACGAGCAGTACTTC.

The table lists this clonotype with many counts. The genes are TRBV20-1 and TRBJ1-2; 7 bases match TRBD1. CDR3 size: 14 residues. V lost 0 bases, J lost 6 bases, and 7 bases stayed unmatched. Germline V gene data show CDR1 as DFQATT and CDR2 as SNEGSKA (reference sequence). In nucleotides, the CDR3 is TGCAGTGCTAGAGATTTCGAGGGGGCCGATGGCTACACCTTC. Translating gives CSARDFEGADGYTF.

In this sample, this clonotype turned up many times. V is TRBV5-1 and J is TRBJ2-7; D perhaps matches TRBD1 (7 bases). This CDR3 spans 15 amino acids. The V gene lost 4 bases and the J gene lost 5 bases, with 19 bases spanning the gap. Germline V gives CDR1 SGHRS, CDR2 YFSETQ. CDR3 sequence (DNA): TGCGCCAGCAGCCCCGGCTGGGGCAGGGGGGACGAGCAGTACTTC. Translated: CASSPGWGRGDEQYF.

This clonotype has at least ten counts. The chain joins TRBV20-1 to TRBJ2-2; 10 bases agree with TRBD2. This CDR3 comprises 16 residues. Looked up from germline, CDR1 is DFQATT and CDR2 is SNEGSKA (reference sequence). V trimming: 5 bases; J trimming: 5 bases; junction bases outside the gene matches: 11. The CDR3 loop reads CSAGGAGGPQTGELFF. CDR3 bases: TGCAGTGCTGGCGGAGCGGGGGGGCCACAGACCGGGGAGCTGTTTTTT.

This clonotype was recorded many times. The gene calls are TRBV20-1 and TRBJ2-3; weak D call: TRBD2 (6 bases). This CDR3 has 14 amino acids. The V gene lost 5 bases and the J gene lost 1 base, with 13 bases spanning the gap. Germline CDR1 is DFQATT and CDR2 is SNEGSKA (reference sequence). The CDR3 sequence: CSAGGVGRTDTQYF. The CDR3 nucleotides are TGCAGTGCTGGAGGGGTGGGGCGCACAGATACGCAGTATTTT.

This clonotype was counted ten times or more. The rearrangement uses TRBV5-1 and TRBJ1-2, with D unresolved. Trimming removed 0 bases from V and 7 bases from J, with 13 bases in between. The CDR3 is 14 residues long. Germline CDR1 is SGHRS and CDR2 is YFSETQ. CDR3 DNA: TGCGCCAGCAGCTTGGTGATGGCAAGCGCTGGCTACACCTTC. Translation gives CASSLVMASAGYTF.

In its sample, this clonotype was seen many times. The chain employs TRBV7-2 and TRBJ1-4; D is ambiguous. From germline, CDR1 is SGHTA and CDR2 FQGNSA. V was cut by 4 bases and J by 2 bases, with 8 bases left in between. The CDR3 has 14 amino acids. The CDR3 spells CASSYRRTNEKLFF. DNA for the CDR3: TGTGCCAGCAGCTACAGACGGACTAATGAAAAACTGTTTTTT.

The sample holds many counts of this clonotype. CDR3 DNA sequence: TGCGCCAGCAGCCAAGTCGCCAGGGGTGACTATGGCTACACCTTC. Protein sequence: CASSQVARGDYGYTF. This chain uses TRBV4-1 with TRBJ1-2; D possibly corresponds to TRBD1 (6 bases). With 1 base removed from V and 3 bases from J, the gap between germline ends came to 12 bases. This CDR3 region has 15 residues. The germline CDR1 and CDR2 sequences are MGHRA and YSYEKL.

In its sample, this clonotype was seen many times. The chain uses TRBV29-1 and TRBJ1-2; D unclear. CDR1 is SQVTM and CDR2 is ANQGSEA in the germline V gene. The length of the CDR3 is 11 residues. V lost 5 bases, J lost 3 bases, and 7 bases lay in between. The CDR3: CSVKGDYGYTF. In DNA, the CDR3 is TGCAGCGTTAAGGGCGACTATGGCTACACCTTC.

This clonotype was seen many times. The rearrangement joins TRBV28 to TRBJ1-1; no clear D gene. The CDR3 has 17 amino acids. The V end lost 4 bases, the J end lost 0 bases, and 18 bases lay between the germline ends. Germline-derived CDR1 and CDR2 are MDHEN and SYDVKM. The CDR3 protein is CASSSEFSGAVNTEAFF. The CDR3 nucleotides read TGTGCCAGCAGTTCAGAGTTCTCTGGAGCGGTGAACACTGAAGCTTTCTTT.

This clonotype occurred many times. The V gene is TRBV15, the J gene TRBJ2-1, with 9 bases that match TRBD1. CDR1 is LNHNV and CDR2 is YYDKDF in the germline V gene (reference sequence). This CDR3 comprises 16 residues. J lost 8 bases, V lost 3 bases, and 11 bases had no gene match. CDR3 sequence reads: CATSRAGTGFGHEQFF. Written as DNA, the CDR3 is TGTGCCACCAGCAGGGCCGGGACAGGGTTTGGCCATGAGCAGTTCTTC.

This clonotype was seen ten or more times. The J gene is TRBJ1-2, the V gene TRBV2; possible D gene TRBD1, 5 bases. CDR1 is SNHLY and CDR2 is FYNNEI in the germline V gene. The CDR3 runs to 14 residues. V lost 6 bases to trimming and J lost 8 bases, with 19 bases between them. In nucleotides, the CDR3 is TGTGCCAGCAGCCCCAGGGAGGGTACTACCGGCTACACCTTC. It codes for CASSPREGTTGYTF.

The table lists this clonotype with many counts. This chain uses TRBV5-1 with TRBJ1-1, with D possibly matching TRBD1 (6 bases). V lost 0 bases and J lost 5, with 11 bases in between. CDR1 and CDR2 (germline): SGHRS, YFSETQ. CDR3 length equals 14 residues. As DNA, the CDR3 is TGCGCCAGCAGCTTGGCCGGGGGCGCGACTGAAGCTTTCTTT. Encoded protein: CASSLAGGATEAFF.

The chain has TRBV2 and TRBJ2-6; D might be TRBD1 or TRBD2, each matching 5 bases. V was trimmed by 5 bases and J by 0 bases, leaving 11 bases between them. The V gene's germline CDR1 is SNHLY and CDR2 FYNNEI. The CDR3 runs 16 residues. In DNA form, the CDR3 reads TGTGCCAGCAGTAGGGACGGTTCCTCTGGGGCCAACGTCCTGACTTTC. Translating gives CASSRDGSSGANVLTF.

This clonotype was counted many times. CDR3 in amino acids: CASRKGLENQPQHF. The CDR3 region has the DNA TGTGCCAGCAGGAAGGGGCTGGAGAATCAGCCCCAGCATTTT. The V gene is TRBV6-5, the J gene TRBJ1-5; D is possibly TRBD1 (5 bases). V lost 6 bases and J 4 bases, leaving 13 bases between the germline ends. The CDR3 spans 14 residues. Germline loops: CDR1 MNHEY, CDR2 SVGAGI.